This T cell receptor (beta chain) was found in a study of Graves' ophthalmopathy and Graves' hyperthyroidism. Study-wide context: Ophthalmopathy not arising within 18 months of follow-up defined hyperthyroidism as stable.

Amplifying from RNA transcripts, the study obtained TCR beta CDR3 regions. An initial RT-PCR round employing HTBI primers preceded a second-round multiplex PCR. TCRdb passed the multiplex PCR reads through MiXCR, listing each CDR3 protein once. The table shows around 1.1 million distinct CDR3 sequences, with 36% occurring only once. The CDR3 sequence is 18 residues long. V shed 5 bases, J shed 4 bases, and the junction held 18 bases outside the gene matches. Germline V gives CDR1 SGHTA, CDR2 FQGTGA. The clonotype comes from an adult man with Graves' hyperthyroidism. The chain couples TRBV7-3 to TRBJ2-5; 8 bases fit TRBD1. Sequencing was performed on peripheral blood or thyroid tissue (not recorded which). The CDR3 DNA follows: TGTGCCAGCAGCGGACACGGGACAGGAGGGGAGAATCGAGAGACCCAGTACTTC. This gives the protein CASSGHGTGGENRETQYF.